This is a list of T cell receptor beta chains from one sample in a study of cytomegalovirus exposure and HLA in healthy donors. The assay was immunoSEQ multiplex PCR, and TCRdb's table has in-frame clones only and misses some. The sample holds around 150,000 clones, 68% seen once. Source material: PBMCs. The receptors shown here come from a middle-aged woman in good health and CMV-seropositive. The CDR3 runs from the conserved cysteine through the conserved F or W. Fields, in order: J gene, CDR3 length, V gene, clone size, CDR3 protein. Clone size is given for some rows only: seen once, a few or many times, or a class if the clone is expanded.

>TRBJ2-2|15|TRBV4-3|.
CASSQDGGPAGELFF
>TRBJ2-1|16|TRBV2|.
CASSLPGQGVRNEQFF
>TRBJ1-2|19|TRBV4-3|.
CASSQETHGWTGSNYGYTF
>TRBJ2-7|17|TRBV7-6|.
CASSLVGQRASSYEQYF
>TRBJ2-5|15|TRBV9|.
CASSVAGGMQETQYF
>TRBJ1-5|14|TRBV6-1|.
CASSEQGDDQPQHF
>TRBJ2-4|18|TRBV5-6|.
CASSLFRGFLGAKNIQYF
>TRBJ1-2|15|TRBV6-5|.
CASSYSPDYNYGYTF
>TRBJ2-2|12|TRBV5-1|.
CASSLFSGELFF
>TRBJ2-7|14|TRBV4-3|.
CASSQAQGPYEQYF
>TRBJ1-4|14|TRBV6-1|.
CASSVGRGGEKLFF
>TRBJ2-7|14|TRBV6-1|.
CASSEGASSYEQYF
>TRBJ1-1|13|TRBV28|.
CASSLDKTFEAFF
>TRBJ1-1|14|TRBV7-9|.
CASSLATASNEAFF
>TRBJ1-1|13|TRBV5-4|few
CASSSTGETEAFF
>TRBJ2-1|14|TRBV27|.
CASKPRPGFREQFF
>TRBJ2-4|17|TRBV11-2|.
CASSLWGLGGVRNIQYF